The rows below give T cell receptor beta chains drawn from one sample of a study of T-cell reconstitution after alpha-beta-depleted transplantation in children. TCRdb recomputed calls from the PCR reads with MiXCR, one row per CDR3 protein. In the table there are about 640,000 distinct CDR3 sequences, over 10% of which are singletons. Sequenced here: PBMCs, mostly from graft donor cells, sampled 360 days after TCRalphabeta/CD19-depleted stem cell transplant. The receptors come from a male patient younger than 18 who had a stem cell transplant for acute myeloid leukemia, so the T cells may come from the graft donor. Both conserved end residues are part of each CDR3. The order of the fields is V gene, CDR3 protein.

TRBV5-1	CASSLGGTNTEAFF
TRBV6-1	CASSPIAGLGEQYF
TRBV28	CASSSPPGGGSYNEQFF
TRBV20-1	CSARDPGTSGPLGYEQYF
TRBV6-5	CASKGDFSEQYF
TRBV2	CASTRDSKEQYF
TRBV6-2/TRBV6-3	CASSTPQYSYNEQFF
TRBV12-3/TRBV12-4	CASITGETQYF
TRBV11-2	CASSLIPPDRQETQYF
TRBV29-1	CSGMDSWGYGYTF
TRBV9	CASSVGGKTEQFF
TRBV30	CAWRKTPYEQYF
TRBV11-2	CASSLLESGVTFF
TRBV9	CASSTRQANTGELFF